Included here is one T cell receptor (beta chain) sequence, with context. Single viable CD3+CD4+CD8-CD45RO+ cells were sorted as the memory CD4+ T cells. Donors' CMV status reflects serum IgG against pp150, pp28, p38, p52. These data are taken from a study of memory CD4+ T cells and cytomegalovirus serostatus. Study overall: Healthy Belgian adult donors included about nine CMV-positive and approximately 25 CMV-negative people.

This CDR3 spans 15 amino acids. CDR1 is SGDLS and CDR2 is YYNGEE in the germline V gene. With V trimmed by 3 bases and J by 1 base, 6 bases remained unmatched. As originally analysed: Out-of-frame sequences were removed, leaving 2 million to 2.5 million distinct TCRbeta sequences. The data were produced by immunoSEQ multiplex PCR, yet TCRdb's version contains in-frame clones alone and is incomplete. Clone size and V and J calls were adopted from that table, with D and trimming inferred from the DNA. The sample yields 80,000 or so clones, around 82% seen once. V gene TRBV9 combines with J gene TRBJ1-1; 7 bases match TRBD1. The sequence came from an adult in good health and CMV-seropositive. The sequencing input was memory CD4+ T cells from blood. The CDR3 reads CASSALDRSNTEAFF. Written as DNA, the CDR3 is TGTGCCAGCAGCGCCCTGGACAGGTCGAACACTGAAGCTTTCTTT.